This is a list of T cell receptor beta chains from one sample in a study of cytomegalovirus exposure and HLA in healthy donors. Sequenced by immunoSEQ multiplex PCR; TCRdb stores in-frame clones only, minus some. This table lists around 40,000 clones. The sample comprised PBMCs. The receptors derive from a man aged 30 to 39 in good health and CMV-seronegative. CDR3s include the opening cysteine and the closing phenylalanine or tryptophan. The D gene is left open where the match is weak.

V: TRBV7-2; D: NA; J: TRBJ2-7; CDR3: CASSFGSAYEQYF; DNA: TGTGCCAGCAGCTTCGGGAGCGCCTACGAGCAGTACTTC
V: TRBV6-5; D: TRBD1; J: TRBJ1-3; CDR3: CASSDRVRNTIYF; DNA: TGTGCCAGCAGCGACAGGGTTAGAAACACCATATATTTT
V: TRBV5-1; D: TRBD2; J: TRBJ2-7; CDR3: CASSSGEGSAYEQYF; DNA: TGCGCCAGCAGCTCCGGGGAGGGGTCAGCCTACGAGCAGTACTTC
V: TRBV7-9; D: TRBD1; J: TRBJ1-6; CDR3: CASSITGQAVNSPLHF; DNA: TGTGCCAGCAGCATAACCGGACAGGCGGTAAATTCACCCCTCCACTTT
V: TRBV19; D: NA; J: TRBJ2-7; CDR3: CASSIDTGLSSYEQYF; DNA: TGTGCCAGTAGTATAGATACAGGGCTAAGCTCCTACGAGCAGTACTTC
V: TRBV29-1; D: NA; J: TRBJ1-5; CDR3: CSVGDQPQHF; DNA: TGCAGCGTTGGCGATCAGCCCCAGCATTTT
V: TRBV4-2; D: NA; J: TRBJ2-2; CDR3: CASSQRTDSDTGELFF; DNA: TGTGCCAGCAGCCAGCGTACCGACAGCGACACCGGGGAGCTGTTTTTT
V: TRBV4-1; D: TRBD2; J: TRBJ2-7; CDR3: CASSQLAGARYEQYF; DNA: TGCGCCAGCAGCCAACTAGCGGGAGCACGGTACGAGCAGTACTTC
V: TRBV6-6; D: NA; J: TRBJ1-1; CDR3: CASSLQRDIEAFF; DNA: TGTGCCAGCAGTTTACAGCGGGACATTGAAGCTTTCTTT
V: TRBV5-1; D: NA; J: TRBJ2-7; CDR3: CASSVTVAASYEQYF; DNA: TGCGCCAGCAGCGTGACCGTAGCAGCTTCCTACGAGCAGTACTTC
V: TRBV5-1; D: TRBD2; J: TRBJ2-1; CDR3: CASSSGLASNEQFF; DNA: TGCGCCAGCAGCAGTGGACTAGCTAGCAATGAGCAGTTCTTC
V: TRBV6-5; D: TRBD1; J: TRBJ2-5; CDR3: CASSGFGQGQETQYF; DNA: TGTGCCAGCAGTGGGTTCGGACAGGGCCAAGAGACCCAGTACTTC
V: TRBV4-1; D: TRBD2; J: TRBJ2-3; CDR3: CASSQGGTSGRDTDTQYF; DNA: TGCGCCAGCAGCCAAGGTGGGACTAGCGGGAGAGACACAGATACGCAGTATTTT
V: TRBV29-1; D: NA; J: TRBJ2-1; CDR3: CSVRSAQPEQFF; DNA: TGCAGCGTTCGTAGCGCCCAGCCTGAGCAGTTCTTC
V: TRBV5-8; D: NA; J: TRBJ1-1; CDR3: CASSSDRIMNTEAFF; DNA: TGTGCCAGCAGCTCTGACAGAATCATGAACACTGAAGCTTTCTTT
V: TRBV4-1; D: TRBD2; J: TRBJ2-5; CDR3: CASSQNGLDQETQYF; DNA: TGCGCCAGCAGCCAAAACGGACTAGACCAAGAGACCCAGTACTTC
V: TRBV29-1; D: NA; J: TRBJ1-1; CDR3: CSVERTDTEAFF; DNA: TGCAGCGTTGAAAGGACAGACACTGAAGCTTTCTTT
V: TRBV29-1; D: NA; J: TRBJ1-2; CDR3: CSVLQGGAVGYTF; DNA: TGCAGCGTTCTTCAAGGGGGGGCCGTCGGCTACACCTTC
V: TRBV5-6; D: TRBD1; J: TRBJ2-1; CDR3: CASSPGTGENNEQFF; DNA: TGTGCCAGCAGCCCGGGGACAGGGGAAAACAATGAGCAGTTCTTC
V: TRBV6-4; D: TRBD1; J: TRBJ1-5; CDR3: CASSPGQGGQPQHF; DNA: TGTGCCAGCAGTCCGGGACAGGGCGGTCAGCCCCAGCATTTT
V: TRBV6-5; D: NA; J: TRBJ1-4; CDR3: CASSYFGREREKLFF; DNA: TGTGCCAGCAGTTACTTTGGGAGGGAAAGGGAAAAACTGTTTTTT
V: TRBV7-9; D: TRBD1; J: TRBJ1-4; CDR3: CASSADRAPGEKLFF; DNA: TGTGCCAGCAGCGCGGACAGGGCCCCAGGGGAAAAACTGTTTTTT
V: TRBV4-2; D: TRBD2; J: TRBJ2-1; CDR3: CASSQDRSGGNEQFF; DNA: TGTGCCAGCAGCCAAGATAGGTCGGGAGGAAATGAGCAGTTCTTC
V: TRBV7-6; D: NA; J: TRBJ2-7; CDR3: CASSLEDSYEQYF; DNA: TGTGCCAGCAGCTTAGAGGACAGCTACGAGCAGTACTTC
V: TRBV7-9; D: TRBD2; J: TRBJ2-1; CDR3: CASSPTSGRVSFYNEQFF; DNA: TGTGCCAGCAGCCCGACTAGCGGGAGGGTCTCCTTCTACAATGAGCAGTTCTTC
V: TRBV4-3; D: NA; J: TRBJ1-6; CDR3: CASSQVGSAGESPLHF; DNA: TGCGCCAGCAGCCAAGTTGGGTCGGCCGGGGAATCACCCCTCCACTTT
V: TRBV30; D: TRBD2; J: TRBJ2-2; CDR3: CAWSVHVTSKHGELFF; DNA: TGTGCCTGGAGTGTACATGTGACTAGCAAGCACGGGGAGCTGTTTTTT
V: TRBV6-5; D: TRBD2; J: TRBJ2-5; CDR3: CSSRLAGGETQYF; DNA: TGTTCCTCCCGACTAGCGGGGGGGGAGACCCAGTACTTC
V: TRBV10-3; D: NA; J: TRBJ1-1; CDR3: CAISGQVNTEAFF; DNA: TGTGCCATCAGTGGACAGGTGAACACTGAAGCTTTCTTT
V: TRBV19; D: TRBD2; J: TRBJ2-3; CDR3: CASRRTSGMSDTQYF; DNA: TGTGCCAGTAGAAGGACTAGCGGGATGTCAGATACGCAGTATTTT
V: TRBV9; D: NA; J: TRBJ1-1; CDR3: CASSVGGGAGNTEAFF; DNA: TGTGCCAGCAGCGTAGGGGGGGGCGCGGGGAACACTGAAGCTTTCTTT
V: TRBV6-5; D: TRBD1; J: TRBJ2-2; CDR3: CASRPTGHTGELFF; DNA: TGTGCCAGCAGGCCGACAGGGCATACCGGGGAGCTGTTTTTT
V: TRBV29-1; D: NA; J: TRBJ2-7; CDR3: CSVTTISYEQYF; DNA: TGCAGCGTAACCACTATTTCCTACGAGCAGTACTTC
V: TRBV29-1; D: TRBD1; J: TRBJ2-7; CDR3: CSVGGGQGLYEQYF; DNA: TGCAGCGTTGGGGGGGGACAGGGACTCTACGAGCAGTACTTC
V: TRBV27; D: NA; J: TRBJ2-7; CDR3: CASSSRGVGEQYF; DNA: TGTGCCAGCAGTTCCAGGGGGGTAGGGGAGCAGTACTTC
V: TRBV7-2; D: TRBD2; J: TRBJ2-1; CDR3: CASSRIAGGSEQFF; DNA: TGTGCCAGCAGCCGTATAGCGGGAGGGAGTGAGCAGTTCTTC
V: TRBV2; D: TRBD2; J: TRBJ2-7; CDR3: CASSVRETSVYEQYF; DNA: TGTGCCAGCAGTGTGCGGGAGACGTCCGTCTACGAGCAGTACTTC
V: TRBV30; D: NA; J: TRBJ2-7; CDR3: CAFGAPYEQYF; DNA: TGTGCCTTTGGGGCGCCCTACGAGCAGTACTTC
V: TRBV13; D: TRBD1; J: TRBJ1-2; CDR3: CASSSSGTDLYGYTF; DNA: TGTGCCAGCAGCTCCTCCGGGACAGACCTCTATGGCTACACCTTC
V: TRBV2; D: NA; J: TRBJ2-7; CDR3: CASSDRDEQYF; DNA: TGTGCCAGCAGTGACAGGGACGAGCAGTACTTC
V: TRBV7-2; D: TRBD1; J: TRBJ1-6; CDR3: CASRTRQGNNSPLHF; DNA: TGTGCCAGCAGGACTCGACAGGGAAATAATTCACCCCTCCACTTT
V: TRBV4-3; D: NA; J: TRBJ2-5; CDR3: CASSQRQQETQYF; DNA: TGCGCCAGCAGCCAAAGACAGCAAGAGACCCAGTACTTC
V: TRBV18; D: TRBD1; J: TRBJ1-6; CDR3: CASSPGQGISPLHF; DNA: TGTGCCAGCTCACCGGGACAGGGGATCTCACCCCTCCACTTT
V: TRBV30; D: TRBD2; J: TRBJ2-1; CDR3: CAWSSGTNNEQFF; DNA: TGTGCCTGGAGTAGCGGGACGAACAATGAGCAGTTCTTC
V: TRBV5-1; D: TRBD2; J: TRBJ2-5; CDR3: CASSLAGGETQYF; DNA: TGCGCCAGCAGCTTGGCCGGGGGGGAGACCCAGTACTTC
V: TRBV9; D: NA; J: TRBJ1-2; CDR3: CASSPGTNYGYTF; DNA: TGTGCCAGCAGTCCAGGTACTAACTATGGCTACACCTTC
V: TRBV6-5; D: NA; J: TRBJ2-3; CDR3: CASSDQGDTQYF; DNA: TGTGCCAGCAGTGACCAGGGAGATACGCAGTATTTT
V: TRBV18; D: NA; J: TRBJ2-1; CDR3: CASSPRAGQRNEQFF; DNA: TGTGCCAGCTCACCACGTGCAGGACAGCGAAATGAGCAGTTCTTC
V: TRBV19; D: TRBD1; J: TRBJ2-7; CDR3: CASSRTGSAYEQYF; DNA: TGTGCCAGTAGTAGGACAGGGAGCGCCTACGAGCAGTACTTC
V: TRBV6-6; D: NA; J: TRBJ1-1; CDR3: CASSYSARWNTEAFF; DNA: TGTGCCAGCAGTTACTCCGCCAGGTGGAACACTGAAGCTTTCTTT
V: TRBV2; D: TRBD1; J: TRBJ2-5; CDR3: CASRRNGQGGETQYF; DNA: TGTGCCAGCAGACGCAATGGACAGGGTGGAGAGACCCAGTACTTC
V: TRBV5-1; D: NA; J: TRBJ1-1; CDR3: CASSLRRRDTEAFF; DNA: TGCGCCAGCAGCTTGAGGAGGAGAGACACTGAAGCTTTCTTT
V: TRBV6-1; D: TRBD2; J: TRBJ2-1; CDR3: CASSEGFWTSGRVRNEQFF; DNA: TGTGCCAGCAGTGAAGGATTCTGGACTAGCGGGAGGGTTCGCAATGAGCAGTTCTTC